There are a few counts of the clone carrying this T cell receptor beta chain. Its target is unknown. Through template switching, a universal primer site was introduced, and the cDNA contained unique molecular identifiers. TCRdb recomputed calls from the 5' RACE reads with MiXCR, one row per CDR3 protein. The repertoire holds 250,000 or so distinct CDR3 sequences, with about an eighth as singletons. Donors were all healthy Caucasians. The sample belongs to a study of identical twins. Findings and limits, study-wide: Cross-sectional statistical analysis, not tracking of the same donors, underpinned the conclusions. Beta out-of-frame twin sharing showed a weaker excess.

The germline V gene has CDR1 ENHRY and CDR2 SYGVKD. V shed 0 bases and J 3 bases; nucleotides not matched to a gene: 5. There are 15 residues in the CDR3. These data also featured in a second study, about yellow fever vaccine responses in identical twins.

The specimen sequenced was memory (CD45RO+) T cells sorted from blood. The V and J genes are TRBV10-3 and TRBJ2-7; TRBD1 matches 7 bases. This TCR derives from a woman aged 18-30 years in good health. CDR3 nucleotides: TGTGCCATCAGTGAGTCCCGAGGGGGCGGCTACGAGCAGTACTTC. This translates into CAISESRGGGYEQYF.